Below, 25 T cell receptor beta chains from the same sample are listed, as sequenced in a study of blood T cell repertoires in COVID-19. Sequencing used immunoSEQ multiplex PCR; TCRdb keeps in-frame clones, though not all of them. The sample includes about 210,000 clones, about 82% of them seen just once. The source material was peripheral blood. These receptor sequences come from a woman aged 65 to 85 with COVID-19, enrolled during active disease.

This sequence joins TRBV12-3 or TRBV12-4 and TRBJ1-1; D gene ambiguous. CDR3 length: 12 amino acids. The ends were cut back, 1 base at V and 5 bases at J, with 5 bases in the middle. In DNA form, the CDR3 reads TGTGCCAGCAGTTTAGTCGCGACTGAAGCTTTCTTT. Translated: CASSLVATEAFF.

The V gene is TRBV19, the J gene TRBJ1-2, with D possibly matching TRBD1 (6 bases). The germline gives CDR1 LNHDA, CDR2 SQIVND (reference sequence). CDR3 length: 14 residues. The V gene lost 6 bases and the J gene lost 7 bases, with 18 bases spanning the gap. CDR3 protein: CASRGGGRSFGYTF. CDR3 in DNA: TGTGCCAGTAGGGGCGGGGGCAGAAGTTTTGGCTACACCTTC.

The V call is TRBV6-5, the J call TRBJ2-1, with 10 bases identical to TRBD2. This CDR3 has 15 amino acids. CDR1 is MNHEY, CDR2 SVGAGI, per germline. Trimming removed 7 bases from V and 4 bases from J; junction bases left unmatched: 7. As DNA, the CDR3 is TGTGCCAGCAAGACCGGGACTAGCGTGTACAATGAGCAGTTCTTC. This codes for CASKTGTSVYNEQFF.

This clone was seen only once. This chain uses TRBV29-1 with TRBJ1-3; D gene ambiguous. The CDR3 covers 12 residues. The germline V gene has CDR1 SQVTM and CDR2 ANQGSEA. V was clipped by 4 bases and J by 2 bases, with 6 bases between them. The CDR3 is CSVVSPGNTIYF. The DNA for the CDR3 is TGCAGCGTTGTTAGCCCTGGAAACACCATATATTTT.

The CDR3, as DNA: TGTGCCAGTAGTATAAGGACAGCAGACTATGGCTACACCTTC. Translating it yields CASSIRTADYGYTF. V is TRBV19 and J is TRBJ1-2, with D possibly matching TRBD1 (6 bases). Trimming removed 2 bases from V and 3 bases from J, with 10 bases in between. Germline V gene lookup returns CDR1 LNHDA and CDR2 SQIVND (reference sequence). The length of the CDR3 is 14 residues. Together with reference TRBV19 and TRBJ1-2, the CDR3 gives the full variable domain: DGGITQSPKYLFRKEGQNVTLSCEQNLNHDAMYWYRQDPGQGLRLIYYSQIVNDFQKGDIAEGYSVSREKKESFPLTVTSAQKNPTAFYLCASSIRTADYGYTFGSGTRLTVV.

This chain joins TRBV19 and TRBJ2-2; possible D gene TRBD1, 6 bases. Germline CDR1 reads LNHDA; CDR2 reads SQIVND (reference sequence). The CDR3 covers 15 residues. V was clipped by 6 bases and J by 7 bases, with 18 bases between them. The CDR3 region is CASSTGHPRDGELFF. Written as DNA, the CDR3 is TGTGCCAGTAGCACGGGACACCCAAGGGACGGGGAGCTGTTTTTT.

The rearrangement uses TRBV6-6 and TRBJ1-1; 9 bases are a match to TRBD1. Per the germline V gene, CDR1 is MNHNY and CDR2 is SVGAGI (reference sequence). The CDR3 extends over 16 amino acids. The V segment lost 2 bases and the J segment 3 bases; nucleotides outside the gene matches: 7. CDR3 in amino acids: CASSYGRGQGDTEAFF. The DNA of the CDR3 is TGTGCCAGCAGTTACGGACGGGGACAGGGCGACACTGAAGCTTTCTTT.

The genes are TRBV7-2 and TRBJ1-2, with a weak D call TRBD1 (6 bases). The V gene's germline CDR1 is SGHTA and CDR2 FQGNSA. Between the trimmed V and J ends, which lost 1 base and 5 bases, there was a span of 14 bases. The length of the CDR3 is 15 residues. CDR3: CASSLGDKGRYGYTF. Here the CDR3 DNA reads TGTGCCAGCAGCTTAGGGGACAAGGGCCGTTATGGCTACACCTTC.

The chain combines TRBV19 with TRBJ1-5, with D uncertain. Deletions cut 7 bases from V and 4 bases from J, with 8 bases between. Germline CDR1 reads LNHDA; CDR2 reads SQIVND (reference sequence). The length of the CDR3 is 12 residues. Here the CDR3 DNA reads TGTGCCAGTAAGAGTGTGAATCAGCCCCAGCATTTT. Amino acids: CASKSVNQPQHF.

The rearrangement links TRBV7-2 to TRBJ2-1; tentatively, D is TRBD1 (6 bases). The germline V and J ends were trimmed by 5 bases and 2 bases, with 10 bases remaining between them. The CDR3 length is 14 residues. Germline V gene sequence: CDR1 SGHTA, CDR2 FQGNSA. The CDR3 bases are TGTGCCAGCAGCGCCGGGACAACCTACAATGAGCAGTTCTTC. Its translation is CASSAGTTYNEQFF.

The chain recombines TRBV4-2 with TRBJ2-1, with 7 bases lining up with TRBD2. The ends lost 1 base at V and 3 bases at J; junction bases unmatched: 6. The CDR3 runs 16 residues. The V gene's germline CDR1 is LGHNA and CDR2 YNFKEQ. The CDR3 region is CASSQGGGGGYNEQFF. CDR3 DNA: TGTGCCAGCAGCCAAGGGGGCGGGGGTGGCTACAATGAGCAGTTCTTC.

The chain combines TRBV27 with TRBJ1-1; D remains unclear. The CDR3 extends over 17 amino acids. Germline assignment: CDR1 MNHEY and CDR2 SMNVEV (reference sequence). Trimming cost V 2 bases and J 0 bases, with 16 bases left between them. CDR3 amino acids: CASSLIGGRVMNTEAFF. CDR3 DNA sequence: TGTGCCAGCAGTTTAATCGGAGGGCGAGTTATGAACACTGAAGCTTTCTTT.

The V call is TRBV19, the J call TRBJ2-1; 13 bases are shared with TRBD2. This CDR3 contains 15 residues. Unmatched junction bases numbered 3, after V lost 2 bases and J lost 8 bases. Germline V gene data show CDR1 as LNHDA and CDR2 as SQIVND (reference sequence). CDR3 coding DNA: TGTGCCAGTAGTATACTCGGACTAGCGGGGGATGAGCAGTTCTTC. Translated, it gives CASSILGLAGDEQFF.

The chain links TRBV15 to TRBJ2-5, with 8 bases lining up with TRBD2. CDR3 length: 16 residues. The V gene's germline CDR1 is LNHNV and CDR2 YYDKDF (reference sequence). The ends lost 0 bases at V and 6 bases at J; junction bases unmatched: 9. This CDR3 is CATSRDIGSGEKTQYF. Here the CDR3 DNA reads TGTGCCACCAGCAGAGATATCGGTAGCGGGGAAAAGACCCAGTACTTC.

The CDR3 region is CSVEVDRGGNTIYF. The CDR3 region has the DNA TGCAGCGTTGAGGTTGACAGGGGTGGAAACACCATATATTTT. V usage is TRBV29-1 and J usage is TRBJ1-3; 8 positions agree with TRBD1. V shed 3 bases, J shed 3 bases, and the junction held 4 bases outside the gene matches. Germline CDR1 reads SQVTM; CDR2 reads ANQGSEA. The CDR3 sequence is 14 residues long.

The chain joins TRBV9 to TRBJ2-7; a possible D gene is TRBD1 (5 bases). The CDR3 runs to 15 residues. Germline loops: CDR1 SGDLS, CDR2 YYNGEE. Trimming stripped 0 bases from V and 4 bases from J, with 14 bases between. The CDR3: CASSVALGASYEQYF. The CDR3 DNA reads TGTGCCAGCAGCGTAGCATTAGGGGCGAGTTACGAGCAGTACTTC.

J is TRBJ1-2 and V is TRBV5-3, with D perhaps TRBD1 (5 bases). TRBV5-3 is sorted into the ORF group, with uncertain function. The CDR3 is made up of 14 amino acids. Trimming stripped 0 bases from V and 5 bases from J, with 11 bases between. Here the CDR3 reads CARSLAKGYYGYTF. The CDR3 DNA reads TGTGCCAGAAGCTTGGCCAAGGGGTATTATGGCTACACCTTC.

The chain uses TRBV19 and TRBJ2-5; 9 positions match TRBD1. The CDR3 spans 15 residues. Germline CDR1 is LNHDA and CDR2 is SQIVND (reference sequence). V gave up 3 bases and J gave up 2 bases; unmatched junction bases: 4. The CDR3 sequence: CASSIGGQGQETQYF. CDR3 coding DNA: TGTGCCAGTAGTATCGGTGGACAGGGGCAAGAGACCCAGTACTTC.

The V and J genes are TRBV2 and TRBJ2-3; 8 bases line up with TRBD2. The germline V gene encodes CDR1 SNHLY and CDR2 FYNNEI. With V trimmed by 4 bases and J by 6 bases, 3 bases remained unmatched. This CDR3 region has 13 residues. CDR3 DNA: TGTGCCAGCAGTGGACTAGCGTCTGATACGCAGTATTTT. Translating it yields CASSGLASDTQYF.

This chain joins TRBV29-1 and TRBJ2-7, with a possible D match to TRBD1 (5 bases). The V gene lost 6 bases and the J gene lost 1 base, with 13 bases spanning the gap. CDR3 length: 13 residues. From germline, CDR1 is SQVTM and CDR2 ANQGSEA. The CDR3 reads CSVKQEYSYEQYF. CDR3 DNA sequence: TGCAGCGTGAAACAGGAATATTCCTACGAGCAGTACTTC.

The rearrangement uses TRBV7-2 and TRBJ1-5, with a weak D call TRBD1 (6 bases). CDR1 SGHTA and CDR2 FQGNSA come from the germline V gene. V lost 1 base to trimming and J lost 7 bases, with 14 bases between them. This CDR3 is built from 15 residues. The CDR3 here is CASSLEDSTGQPQHF. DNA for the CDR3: TGTGCCAGCAGCTTAGAGGACAGCACGGGGCAGCCCCAGCATTTT. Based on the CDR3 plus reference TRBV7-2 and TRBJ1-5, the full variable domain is GAGVSQSPSNKVTEKGKDVELRCDPISGHTALYWYRQSLGQGLEFLIYFQGNSAPDKSGLPSDRFSAERTGGSVSTLTIQRTQQEDSAVYLCASSLEDSTGQPQHFGDGTRLSIL.

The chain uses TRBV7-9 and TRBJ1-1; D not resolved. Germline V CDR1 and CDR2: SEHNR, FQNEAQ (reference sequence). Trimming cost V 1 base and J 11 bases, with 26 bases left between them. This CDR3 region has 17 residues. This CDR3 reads CASSLEVSGQSRSRAFF. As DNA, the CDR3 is TGTGCCAGCAGCTTAGAGGTTAGTGGGCAGTCGAGAAGTAGGGCTTTCTTT. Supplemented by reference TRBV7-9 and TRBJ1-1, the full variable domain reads DTGVSQNPRHKITKRGQNVTFRCDPISEHNRLYWYRQTLGQGPEFLTYFQNEAQLEKSRLLSDRFSAERPKGSFSTLEIQRTEQGDSAMYLCASSLEVSGQSRSRAFFGQGTRLTVV.

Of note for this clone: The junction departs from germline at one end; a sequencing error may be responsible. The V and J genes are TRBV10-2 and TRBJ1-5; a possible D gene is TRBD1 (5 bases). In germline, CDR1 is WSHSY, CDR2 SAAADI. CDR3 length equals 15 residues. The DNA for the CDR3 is TGCGCCAGCAGGGAGTTTGGGCAGGGCGATCAGCCCCAGCATTTT. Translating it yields CASREFGQGDQPQHF.

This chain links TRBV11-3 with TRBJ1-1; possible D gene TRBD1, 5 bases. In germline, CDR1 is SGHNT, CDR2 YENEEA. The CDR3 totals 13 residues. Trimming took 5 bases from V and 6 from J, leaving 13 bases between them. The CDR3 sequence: CASSAVGGAEAFF. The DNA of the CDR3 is TGTGCCAGCAGCGCCGTCGGGGGGGCTGAAGCTTTCTTT.

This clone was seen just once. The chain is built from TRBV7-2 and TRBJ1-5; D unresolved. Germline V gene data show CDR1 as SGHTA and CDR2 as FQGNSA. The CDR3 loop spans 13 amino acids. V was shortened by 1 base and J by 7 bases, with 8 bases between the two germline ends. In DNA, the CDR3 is TGTGCCAGCAGCTTAGAGCCTCACCAGCCCCAGCATTTT. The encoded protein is CASSLEPHQPQHF.